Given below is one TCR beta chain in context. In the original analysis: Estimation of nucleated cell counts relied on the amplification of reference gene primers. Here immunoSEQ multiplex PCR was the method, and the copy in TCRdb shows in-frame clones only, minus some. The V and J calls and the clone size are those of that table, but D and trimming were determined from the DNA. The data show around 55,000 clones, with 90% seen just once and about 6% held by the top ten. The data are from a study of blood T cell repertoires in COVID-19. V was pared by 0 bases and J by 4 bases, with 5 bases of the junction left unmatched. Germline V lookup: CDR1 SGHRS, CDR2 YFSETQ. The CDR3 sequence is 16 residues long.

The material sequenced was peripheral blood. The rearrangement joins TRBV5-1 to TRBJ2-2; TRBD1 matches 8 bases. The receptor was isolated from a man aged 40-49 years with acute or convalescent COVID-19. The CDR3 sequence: CASSLGPGGATGELFF. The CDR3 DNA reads TGCGCCAGCAGCTTGGGTCCAGGGGGCGCCACCGGGGAGCTGTTTTTT.